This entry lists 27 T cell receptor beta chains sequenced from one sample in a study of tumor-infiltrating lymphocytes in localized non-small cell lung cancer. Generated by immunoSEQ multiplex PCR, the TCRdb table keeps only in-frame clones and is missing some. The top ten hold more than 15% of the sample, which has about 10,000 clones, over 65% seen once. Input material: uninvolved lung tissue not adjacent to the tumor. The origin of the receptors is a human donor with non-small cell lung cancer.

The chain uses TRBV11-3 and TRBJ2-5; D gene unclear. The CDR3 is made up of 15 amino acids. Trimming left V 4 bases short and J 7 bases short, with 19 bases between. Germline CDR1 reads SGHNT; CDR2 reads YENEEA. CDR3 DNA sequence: TGTGCCAGCAGCTCAAAGGGCCTTGGATGGTGGACCCAGTACTTC. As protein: CASSSKGLGWWTQYF.

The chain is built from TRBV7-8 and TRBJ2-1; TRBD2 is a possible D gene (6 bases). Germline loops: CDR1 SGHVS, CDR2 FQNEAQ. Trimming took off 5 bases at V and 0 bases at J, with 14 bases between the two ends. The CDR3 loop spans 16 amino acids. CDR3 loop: CASSPGTFASYNEQFF. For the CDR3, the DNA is TGTGCCAGCAGCCCCGGGACTTTCGCCTCCTACAATGAGCAGTTCTTC.

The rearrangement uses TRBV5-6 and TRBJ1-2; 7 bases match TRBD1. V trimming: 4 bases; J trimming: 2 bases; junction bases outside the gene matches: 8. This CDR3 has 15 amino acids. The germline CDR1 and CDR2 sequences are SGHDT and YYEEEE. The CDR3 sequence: CASSPLGTANYGYTF. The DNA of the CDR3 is TGTGCCAGCAGCCCTCTTGGGACAGCCAACTATGGCTACACCTTC.

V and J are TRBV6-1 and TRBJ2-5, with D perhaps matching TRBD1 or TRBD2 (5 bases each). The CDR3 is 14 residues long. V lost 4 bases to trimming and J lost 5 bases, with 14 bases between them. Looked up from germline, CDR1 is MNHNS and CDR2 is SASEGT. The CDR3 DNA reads TGTGCCAGCAGTGTCCTATGGGGCGGGGAGACCCAGTACTTC. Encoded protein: CASSVLWGGETQYF.

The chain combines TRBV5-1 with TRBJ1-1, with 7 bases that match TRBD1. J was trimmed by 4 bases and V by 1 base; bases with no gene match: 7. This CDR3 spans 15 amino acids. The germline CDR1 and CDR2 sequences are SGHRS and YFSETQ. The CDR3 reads CASSLTGDGSTEAFF. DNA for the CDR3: TGCGCCAGCAGCTTGACAGGGGATGGATCCACTGAAGCTTTCTTT.

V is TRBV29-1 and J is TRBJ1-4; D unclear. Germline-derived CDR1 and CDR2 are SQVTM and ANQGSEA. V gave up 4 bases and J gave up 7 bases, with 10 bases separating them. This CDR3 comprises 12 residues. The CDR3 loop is CSVGMVGEKLFF. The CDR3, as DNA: TGCAGCGTTGGGATGGTAGGTGAAAAACTGTTTTTT.

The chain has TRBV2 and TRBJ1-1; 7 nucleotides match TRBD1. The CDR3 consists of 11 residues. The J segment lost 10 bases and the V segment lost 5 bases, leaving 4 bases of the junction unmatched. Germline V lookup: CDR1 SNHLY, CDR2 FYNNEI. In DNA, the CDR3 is TGTGCCAGCAGTTTCGACAGGGTAGCTTTCTTT. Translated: CASSFDRVAFF.

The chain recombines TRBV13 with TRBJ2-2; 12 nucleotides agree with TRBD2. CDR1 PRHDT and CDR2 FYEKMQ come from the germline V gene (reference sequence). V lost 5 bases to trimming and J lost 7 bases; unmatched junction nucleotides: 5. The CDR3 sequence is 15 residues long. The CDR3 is CASSPRTSGVGELFF. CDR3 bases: TGTGCCAGCAGCCCGCGGACTAGCGGGGTCGGGGAGCTGTTTTTT.

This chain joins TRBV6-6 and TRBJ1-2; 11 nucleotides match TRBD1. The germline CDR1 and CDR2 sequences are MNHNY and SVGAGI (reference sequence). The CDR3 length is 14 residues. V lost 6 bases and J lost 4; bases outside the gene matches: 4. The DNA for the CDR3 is TGTGCCAGCAGCCAAGGACAGGGGGCCTATGGCTACACCTTC. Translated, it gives CASSQGQGAYGYTF.

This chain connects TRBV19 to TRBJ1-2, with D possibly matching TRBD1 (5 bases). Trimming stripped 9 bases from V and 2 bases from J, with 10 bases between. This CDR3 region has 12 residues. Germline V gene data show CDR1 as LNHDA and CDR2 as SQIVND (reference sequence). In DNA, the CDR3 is TGTGCCAGCACTTGGGGGAACTATGGCTACACCTTC. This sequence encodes CASTWGNYGYTF.

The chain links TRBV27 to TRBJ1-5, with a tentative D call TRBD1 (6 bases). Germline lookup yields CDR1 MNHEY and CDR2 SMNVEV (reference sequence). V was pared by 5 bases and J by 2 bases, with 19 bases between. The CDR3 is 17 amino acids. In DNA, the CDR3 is TGTGCCAGCAGTCCGGGGGGAGGGGGAACGGGCAATCAGCCCCAGCATTTT. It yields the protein CASSPGGGGTGNQPQHF.

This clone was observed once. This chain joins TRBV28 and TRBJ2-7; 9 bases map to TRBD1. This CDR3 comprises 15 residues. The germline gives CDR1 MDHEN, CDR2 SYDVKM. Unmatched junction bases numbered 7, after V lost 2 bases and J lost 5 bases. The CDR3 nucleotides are TGTGCCAGCAGTTTAACAGGGGGCCGGGCGAACGAGCAGTACTTC. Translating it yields CASSLTGGRANEQYF.

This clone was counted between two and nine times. The CDR3 coding sequence is TGTGCCAGCAGCCCTGGGAGCTTCGCTAACTATGGCTACACCTTC. Translating gives CASSPGSFANYGYTF. V gene TRBV25-1 combines with J gene TRBJ1-2; D is ambiguous. This CDR3 spans 15 amino acids. From germline, CDR1 is MGHDK and CDR2 SYGVNS. V lost 6 bases, J lost 0 bases, and 14 bases lay in between.

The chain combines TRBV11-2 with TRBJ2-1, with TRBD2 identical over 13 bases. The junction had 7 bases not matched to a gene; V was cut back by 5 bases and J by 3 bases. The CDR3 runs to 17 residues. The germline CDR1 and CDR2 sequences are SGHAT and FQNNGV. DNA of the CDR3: TGTGCCAGCAGCCCTCGACTAGCGGGGGGTATCTACAATGAGCAGTTCTTC. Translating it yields CASSPRLAGGIYNEQFF.

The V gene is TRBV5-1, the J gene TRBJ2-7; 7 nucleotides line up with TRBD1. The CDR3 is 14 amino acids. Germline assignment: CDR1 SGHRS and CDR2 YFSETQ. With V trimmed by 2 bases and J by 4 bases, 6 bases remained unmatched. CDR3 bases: TGCGCCAGCAGCTTTACGGGACAGAGATACGAGCAGTACTTC. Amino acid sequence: CASSFTGQRYEQYF.

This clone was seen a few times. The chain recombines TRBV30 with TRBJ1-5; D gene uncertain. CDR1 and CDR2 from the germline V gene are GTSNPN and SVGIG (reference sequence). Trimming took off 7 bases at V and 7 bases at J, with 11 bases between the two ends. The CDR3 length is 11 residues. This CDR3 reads CAFGSRQPQHF. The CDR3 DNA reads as TGTGCCTTTGGGTCTCGACAGCCCCAGCATTTT.

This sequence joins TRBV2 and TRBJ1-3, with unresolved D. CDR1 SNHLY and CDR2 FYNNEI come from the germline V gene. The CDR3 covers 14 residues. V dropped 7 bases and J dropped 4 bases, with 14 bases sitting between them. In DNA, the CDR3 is TGTGCCAGCACCGACCCTGGGAGAGGAAACACCATATATTTT. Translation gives CASTDPGRGNTIYF.

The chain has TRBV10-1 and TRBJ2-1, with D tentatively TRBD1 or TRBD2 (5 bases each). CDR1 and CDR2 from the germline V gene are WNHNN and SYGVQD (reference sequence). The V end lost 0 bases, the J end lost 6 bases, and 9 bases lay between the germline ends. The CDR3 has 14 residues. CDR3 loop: CASSESAGTNEQFF. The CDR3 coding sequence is TGCGCCAGCAGTGAGTCTGCAGGGACCAATGAGCAGTTCTTC.

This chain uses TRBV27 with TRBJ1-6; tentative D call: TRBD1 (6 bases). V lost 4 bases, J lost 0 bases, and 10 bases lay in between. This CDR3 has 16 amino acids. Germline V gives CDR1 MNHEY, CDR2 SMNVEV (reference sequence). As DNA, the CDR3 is TGTGCCAGCAGTTATACAGGGAGCTCCTATAATTCACCCCTCCACTTT. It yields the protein CASSYTGSSYNSPLHF.

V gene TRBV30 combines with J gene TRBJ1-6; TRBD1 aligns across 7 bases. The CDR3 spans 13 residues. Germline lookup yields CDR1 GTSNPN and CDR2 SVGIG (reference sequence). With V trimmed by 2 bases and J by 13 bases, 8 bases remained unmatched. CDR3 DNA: TGTGCCTGGAGTCAGAGACAGGGCCCTCCCCTCCACTTT. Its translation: CAWSQRQGPPLHF.

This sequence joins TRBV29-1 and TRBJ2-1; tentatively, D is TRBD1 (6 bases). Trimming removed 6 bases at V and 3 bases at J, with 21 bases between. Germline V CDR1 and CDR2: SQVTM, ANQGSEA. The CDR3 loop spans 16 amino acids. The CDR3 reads CSVHRPGDRSYNEQFF. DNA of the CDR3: TGCAGCGTCCACCGCCCCGGAGACAGGAGCTACAATGAGCAGTTCTTC.

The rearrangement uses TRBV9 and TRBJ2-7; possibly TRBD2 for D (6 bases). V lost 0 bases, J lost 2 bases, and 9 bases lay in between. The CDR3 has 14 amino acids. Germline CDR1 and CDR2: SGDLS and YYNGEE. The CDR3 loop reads CASSVDGGTYEQYF. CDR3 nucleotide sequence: TGTGCCAGCAGCGTAGACGGGGGAACCTACGAGCAGTACTTC.

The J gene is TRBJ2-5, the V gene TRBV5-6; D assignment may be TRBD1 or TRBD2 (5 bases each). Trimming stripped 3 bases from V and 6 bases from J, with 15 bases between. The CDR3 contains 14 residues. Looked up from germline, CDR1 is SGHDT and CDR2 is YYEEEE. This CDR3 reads CASSSGASSKTQYF. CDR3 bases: TGTGCCAGCAGCTCCGGGGCCAGTTCTAAGACCCAGTACTTC.

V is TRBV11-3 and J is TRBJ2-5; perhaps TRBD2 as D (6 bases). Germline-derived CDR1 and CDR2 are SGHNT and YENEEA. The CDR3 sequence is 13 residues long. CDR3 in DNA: TGTGTCTCGCTGGGGGGTAGAAAAGAGACCCAGTACTTC. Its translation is CVSLGGRKETQYF.

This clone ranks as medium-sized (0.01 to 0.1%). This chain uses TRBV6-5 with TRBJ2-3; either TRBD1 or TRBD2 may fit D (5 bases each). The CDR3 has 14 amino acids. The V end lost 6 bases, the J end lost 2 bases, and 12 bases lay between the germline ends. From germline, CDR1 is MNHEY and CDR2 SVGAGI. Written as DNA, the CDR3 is TGTGCCAGCAGGCCGGGACGGACCACAGATACGCAGTATTTT. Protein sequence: CASRPGRTTDTQYF.

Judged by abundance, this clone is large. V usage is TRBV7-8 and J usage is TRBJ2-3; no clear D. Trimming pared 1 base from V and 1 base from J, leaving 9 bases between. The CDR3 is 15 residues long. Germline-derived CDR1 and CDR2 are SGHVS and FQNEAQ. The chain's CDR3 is CASSLVMGRTDTQYF. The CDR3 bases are TGTGCCAGCAGCTTAGTCATGGGTCGCACAGATACGCAGTATTTT.

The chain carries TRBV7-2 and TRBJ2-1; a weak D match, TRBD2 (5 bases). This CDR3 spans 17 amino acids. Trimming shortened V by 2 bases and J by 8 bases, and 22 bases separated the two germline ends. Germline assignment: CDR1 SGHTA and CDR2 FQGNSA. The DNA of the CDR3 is TGTGCCAGCAGCTTAAGGAAGCGGACCGGGGATAGGGATGAGCAGTTCTTC. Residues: CASSLRKRTGDRDEQFF.